Listed below are T cell receptor beta chains from one sample, sequenced in a study of T cells after yellow fever vaccination. TCRdb called the 5' RACE reads again in MiXCR, with one record for every CDR3 protein. The table records a few hundred thousand distinct CDR3 sequences, approximately 3.8% of them present only once. The material sequenced was PBMCs, taken on the day of the yellow fever booster vaccination. The source is a man aged 18 to 29 who received the YFV17D yellow fever vaccine. The CDR3 runs from the conserved cysteine through the conserved F or W. D genes are given only for firm matches. Size values are once, few and many counts, or a class for expanded clones, and some rows have none.

CSAIFGTWEQYF	TGCAGTGCTATTTTCGGGACTTGGGAGCAGTACTTC	.	few	TRBV20-1	TRBJ2-7
CASSLARVYNSPLHF	TGTGCCAGCAGCTTGGCAAGGGTTTATAATTCACCCCTCCACTTT	.	many	TRBV7-9	TRBJ1-6
CASSSQALAVGEQYF	TGTGCCAGCAGCTCCCAAGCTCTAGCGGTGGGAGAGCAGTACTTC	TRBD2	many	TRBV7-2	TRBJ2-7
CASSLEIGLANEQFF	TGTGCCAGCAGCTTAGAAATTGGGCTAGCCAATGAGCAGTTCTTC	.	many	TRBV7-6	TRBJ2-1
CASSQTSEGAEQYF	TGCGCCAGCAGCCAAACTAGCGAGGGTGCCGAGCAGTACTTC	TRBD2	many	TRBV4-1	TRBJ2-7
CASSFRGIGDTEAFF	TGCGCCAGCAGCTTCCGGGGGATCGGGGACACTGAAGCTTTCTTT	.	many	TRBV5-1	TRBJ1-1
CASSSALVGKPATNEKLFF	TGTGCCAGCAGTTCAGCATTAGTAGGGAAACCTGCAACTAATGAAAAACTGTTTTTT	.	few	TRBV12-3/TRBV12-4	TRBJ1-4
CASSLDLAVINNEQFF	TGTGCCAGCAGCTTGGACCTAGCGGTAATTAACAATGAGCAGTTCTTC	TRBD2	few	TRBV5-6	TRBJ2-1
CASSLTAGPAYNEQFF	TGTGCCAGCAGTTTAACCGCAGGGCCTGCCTACAATGAGCAGTTCTTC	.	few	TRBV27	TRBJ2-1
CASSLAAGTEAFF	TGCGCCAGCAGCTTGGCAGCGGGCACTGAAGCTTTCTTT	.	few	TRBV5-1	TRBJ1-1
CASSLGTGENQPQHF	TGTGCCAGCAGCTTGGGGACAGGGGAGAATCAGCCCCAGCATTTT	TRBD1	.	TRBV7-9	TRBJ1-5
CASSLLGQGYGYTF	TGTGCCAGCAGCTTATTGGGACAGGGCTATGGCTACACCTTC	TRBD1	many	TRBV11-2	TRBJ1-2
CASSGQQSHGYTF	TGTGCCAGCAGTGGACAGCAATCACATGGCTACACCTTC	.	.	TRBV12-3/TRBV12-4	TRBJ1-2
CATSALTGAVTDTQYF	TGTGCCACCAGTGCCCTGACAGGGGCCGTCACAGATACGCAGTATTTT	TRBD1	few	TRBV24-1	TRBJ2-3
CASSSGVGSYNEQFF	TGTGCCAGCAGTTCAGGGGTCGGCTCCTACAATGAGCAGTTCTTC	.	.	TRBV12-3/TRBV12-4	TRBJ2-1
CASSVARTQYF	TGTGCCAGCAGCGTAGCGAGGACCCAGTACTTC	.	few	TRBV5-6	TRBJ2-5
CASSVGQGYGGETQYF	TGTGCCAGCAGCGTAGGTCAGGGCTATGGGGGAGAGACCCAGTACTTC	.	.	TRBV9	TRBJ2-5
CASSRAGQESSGANVLTF	TGTGCCAGTAGTAGGGCAGGACAGGAAAGCTCTGGGGCCAACGTCCTGACTTTC	TRBD1	.	TRBV19	TRBJ2-6
CASAGGPPNEQFF	TGTGCCTCAGCGGGGGGGCCCCCCAATGAGCAGTTCTTC	TRBD2	many	TRBV30	TRBJ2-1
CASSQESGGGPETQYF	TGCGCCAGCAGCCAAGAGTCAGGGGGAGGTCCGGAGACCCAGTACTTC	.	many	TRBV4-1	TRBJ2-5
CASSLQGAGVNEKLFF	TGTGCCAGCAGTTTACAGGGGGCAGGGGTTAATGAAAAACTGTTTTTT	TRBD1	many	TRBV27	TRBJ1-4
CASSAGAWGTQYF	TGTGCCAGCAGCGCCGGGGCATGGGGTACGCAGTATTTT	.	many	TRBV7-3	TRBJ2-3
CASSLEAVSYNEQFF	TGTGCCAGCAGCTTAGAGGCGGTCTCCTACAATGAGCAGTTCTTC	.	many	TRBV7-6	TRBJ2-1
CASSSRQGGNEKLFF	TGTGCCAGCAGTTCCCGACAGGGGGGGAATGAAAAACTGTTTTTT	TRBD1	few	TRBV6-5	TRBJ1-4
CSARAEHDRAMEGYTF	TGCAGTGCTAGAGCGGAACACGACAGGGCTATGGAAGGCTACACCTTC	TRBD1	.	TRBV20-1	TRBJ1-2
CASSYSGGMGDTQYF	TGCGCCAGCAGCTATAGCGGGGGCATGGGAGATACGCAGTATTTT	TRBD2	few	TRBV5-1	TRBJ2-3
CASSPGLADDYEQYF	TGCGCCAGCAGCCCGGGACTAGCGGACGACTACGAGCAGTACTTC	TRBD2	.	TRBV5-1	TRBJ2-7
CASSSGQGPYEQYF	TGCGCCAGCAGTTCGGGACAAGGGCCCTACGAGCAGTACTTC	.	many	TRBV5-1	TRBJ2-7
CASSPLAKNIQYF	TGTGCCAGCAGCCCGCTAGCCAAAAACATTCAGTACTTC	.	many	TRBV11-2	TRBJ2-4
CASSLRTSGGLRDTQYF	TGCGCCAGCAGTTTACGGACTAGCGGGGGCCTCAGAGATACGCAGTATTTT	TRBD2	many	TRBV5-1	TRBJ2-3
CSAGARSVYNEQFF	TGCAGTGCTGGGGCTAGGTCGGTCTACAATGAGCAGTTCTTC	.	many	TRBV20-1	TRBJ2-1
CASSLQGETGELFF	TGTGCCAGCAGTCTACAGGGAGAAACCGGGGAGCTGTTTTTT	.	many	TRBV7-6	TRBJ2-2
CASSAQGSGSPLHF	TGCGCCAGCAGCGCACAGGGCTCCGGGTCACCCCTCCACTTT	.	many	TRBV5-1	TRBJ1-6
CASSLRGASSYNEQFF	TGTGCCAGCAGTTTACGGGGGGCTAGCTCCTACAATGAGCAGTTCTTC	.	many	TRBV27	TRBJ2-1
CSADTASGANVLTF	TGCAGTGCAGACACAGCCTCTGGGGCCAACGTCCTGACTTTC	.	.	TRBV20-1	TRBJ2-6
CATGRGPNQPQHF	TGTGCCACAGGGCGCGGGCCCAATCAGCCCCAGCATTTT	.	many	TRBV5-6	TRBJ1-5
CASSPGEGEDGELFF	TGTGCCAGCAGTCCCGGGGAGGGCGAAGACGGGGAGCTGTTTTTT	TRBD2	many	TRBV12-3/TRBV12-4	TRBJ2-2
CASSPGQGTFGNTIYF	TGTGCCAGCAGCCCGGGACAGGGGACGTTTGGAAACACCATATATTTT	TRBD1	many	TRBV7-2	TRBJ1-3
CASSPIFRASNTEAFF	TGTGCCAGCTCACCCATATTCAGGGCGTCGAACACTGAAGCTTTCTTT	.	many	TRBV18	TRBJ1-1
CACESVSGELFF	TGCGCCTGCGAATCGGTATCCGGGGAGCTGTTTTTT	.	many	TRBV10-1	TRBJ2-2
CASSHPPGGQVNEQYF	TGTGCCAGCAGCCACCCTCCCGGCGGACAGGTCAACGAGCAGTACTTC	TRBD1	.	TRBV11-2	TRBJ2-7
CSARQGADGYTF	TGCAGTGCGAGGCAGGGGGCGGATGGCTACACCTTC	TRBD1	few	TRBV20-1	TRBJ1-2
CASSPRWGTFNTGELFF	TGTGCCAGCAGCCCCAGATGGGGGACTTTCAACACCGGGGAGCTGTTTTTT	.	many	TRBV7-2	TRBJ2-2
CASSLATGTSETRYF	TGTGCCAGCAGCTTAGCCACCGGGACTAGCGAAACGAGGTATTTT	TRBD2	many	TRBV7-9	TRBJ2-3
CSAAAPVSNYGYTF	TGCAGTGCTGCGGCTCCGGTCTCTAACTATGGCTACACCTTC	.	.	TRBV20-1	TRBJ1-2
CASSFRVGYEQYF	TGCGCCAGCAGCTTCAGGGTAGGGTACGAGCAGTACTTC	.	many	TRBV5-1	TRBJ2-7
CASSLGRYADTQYF	TGTGCCAGCAGTTTAGGCCGGTACGCAGATACGCAGTATTTT	.	many	TRBV27	TRBJ2-3
CASSPQDLGVPGDSPLHF	TGTGCCAGCAGCCCTCAAGATCTAGGGGTTCCAGGGGATTCACCCCTCCACTTT	.	few	TRBV9	TRBJ1-6